These T cell receptor beta chains were read from a single sample in a study of siplizumab effects on memory and regulatory T cells. Clones were sequenced by immunoSEQ multiplex PCR, and TCRdb holds only the in-frame ones, with some missing. The table has roughly 100,000 clones, 93% seen once. Sequencing was carried out using Tregs sorted from blood. The receptors come from a human donor in good health. The CDR3 runs from the conserved cysteine through the conserved F or W. The D gene is left open where the match is weak.

CDR3aa | v_gene | d_gene | j_gene
CASSEAPPTTYEQYF | TRBV6-1 | . | TRBJ2-7
CATSRLGTGDHTQYF | TRBV15 | TRBD1 | TRBJ2-3
CASSQALSGGLKEQYF | TRBV4-1 | TRBD2 | TRBJ2-7
CARSLDVSSGPRTDTQYF | TRBV5-3 | TRBD2 | TRBJ2-3
CASTAGPFSYEQYF | TRBV5-4 | . | TRBJ2-7
CASTRHSEVLREQYF | TRBV10-1 | . | TRBJ2-5
CASSVRTSGGSSGANVLTF | TRBV19 | TRBD2 | TRBJ2-6
CASSEGDREGYGYTF | TRBV9 | TRBD1 | TRBJ1-2
CASSLFWRGRNTEAFF | TRBV27 | . | TRBJ1-1
CASSQTDTQYF | TRBV4-1 | . | TRBJ2-3
CSVELGGNTQYF | TRBV29-1 | TRBD2 | TRBJ2-3
CASSYGAHEQFF | TRBV6-5 | . | TRBJ2-1
CASSYEGTGGYEQYF | TRBV6-5 | TRBD1 | TRBJ2-7
CASSPAGGAFVYGYTF | TRBV18 | . | TRBJ1-2
CASKGSGNTEAFF | TRBV4-1 | . | TRBJ1-1
CASSLGTATNEKLFF | TRBV5-5 | TRBD1 | TRBJ1-4
CASSLDGGEEKLFF | TRBV7-9 | . | TRBJ1-4
CASRLGTANQPQHF | TRBV12-2 | . | TRBJ1-5
CASSDRGGFGTDTQYF | TRBV6-1 | TRBD2 | TRBJ2-3
CASSLTTGGSTGELFF | TRBV7-2 | TRBD1 | TRBJ2-2
CASSRVLSYEQYF | TRBV5-1 | . | TRBJ2-7
CAWRRGRAGGYTF | TRBV30 | . | TRBJ1-2
CASSGTASSYNSPLHF | TRBV6-1 | . | TRBJ1-6
CASRRLAGFNEQFF | TRBV6-6 | TRBD2 | TRBJ2-1
CASRPRGSHEQYF | TRBV5-4 | . | TRBJ2-7
CASSLFSAGETQYF | TRBV7-2 | . | TRBJ2-5
CASSITGYEQYF | TRBV2 | . | TRBJ2-7
CASSEWGVYNEQFF | TRBV2 | . | TRBJ2-1
CASSLQGVTEAFF | TRBV18 | TRBD1 | TRBJ1-1
CASSYSNQAASGYTF | TRBV6-6 | . | TRBJ1-2
CASRAGPGLGNTEAFF | TRBV2 | . | TRBJ1-1
CASSLAGGTGEQYF | TRBV5-4 | TRBD1 | TRBJ2-7
CASSSYTEQYF | TRBV7-2 | . | TRBJ2-7
CSVEGPRSFLGGGYTF | TRBV29-1 | . | TRBJ1-2
CASSLRTTEDTQYF | TRBV5-1 | . | TRBJ2-3
CTSSHPGTPHEQFF | TRBV1 | . | TRBJ2-1
CAISETYRGGGNIQYF | TRBV10-3 | . | TRBJ2-4
CATQTVMNTEAFF | TRBV6-6 | . | TRBJ1-1
CASSLIPGQGFDEQFF | TRBV11-3 | TRBD1 | TRBJ2-1
CASSLGDYGYTF | TRBV5-6 | . | TRBJ1-2
CASSTTYATGNTEAFF | TRBV11-1 | . | TRBJ1-1
CASSFQGSHTEAFF | TRBV27 | . | TRBJ1-1
CASSAGVITGELFF | TRBV5-1 | . | TRBJ2-2
CASGTYRDWDEQFF | TRBV12-5 | . | TRBJ2-1
CASSYFGANTGELFF | TRBV27 | . | TRBJ2-2
CASSPDRRNSPLHF | TRBV5-1 | TRBD1 | TRBJ1-6
CASSWGQGSNQPQHF | TRBV5-1 | TRBD1 | TRBJ1-5
CASRTTSGSSYEQYF | TRBV27 | TRBD2 | TRBJ2-7
CASRLRDTWSSYEQYF | TRBV2 | . | TRBJ2-7
CASTIEVGNQPQHF | TRBV6-6 | . | TRBJ1-5
CASSNPGQRYGYTF | TRBV9 | TRBD1 | TRBJ1-2